Given below is one TCR beta chain in context. Its target antigen remains unknown. No per-base quality is available; no much larger clone lies one base away. The approximately 39 donors, aged 6 to 90 years, were systemically healthy Caucasian individuals from Russia. Each donor gave ten milliliters of peripheral blood, drawn into EDTA-treated Vacutainer tubes. Ficoll-Paque density-gradient centrifugation was used to isolate PBMCs, with at least 6 million obtained per sample. Total RNA, at least 6 micrograms per sample, was extracted from PBMCs with Trizol reagent. For every donor, an aliquot of PBMCs went through flow cytometry to measure the percentages of naive CD45RAhigh/CD27high T cells. This entry comes from a study of blood T cells in healthy people across ages (dated by TCRdb to the mid-2010s). Turning to the overall study: In model experiments, template switching captured about one uniquely barcoded TCR beta cDNA molecule for every two T cells. Donors of different ages were randomly distributed across sequencing lanes to avoid experimental bias. Age-related changes in TCR beta repertoire diversity were measured in the study by deep sequencing normalized with unique cDNA molecular identifiers. The donors were split into four age groups: young (average around 16 years), middle-aged (about 40), aged (62) and long-lived (approximately 89). For two donors (one aged 18 to 29 and one aged 80 or older), the study analyzed two additional independent replicas of 1 million unique cDNA reads from the same blood draw.

General findings and caveats noted by the study authors: There was a strong correlation between observed TCR beta diversity and the percentage of naive T cells measured by flow cytometry. Conclusive comparison of naive and antigen-experienced compartments was prevented by the profiling of bulk unsorted PBMCs. As age increased, observed TCR beta diversity per million T cells dropped in a roughly linear way, and a significant reduction was already evident by age 40. The long-lived group showed more naive CD4+ T cells, fewer expanded clones and increased TCR diversity than the aged group, suggesting age selection. Estimates of total diversity based on one million sequenced T cells were considered lower bounds and underestimates. Donor CMV infection status was unknown, potentially confounding age-related changes in expanded clonotypes.

The cysteine opens and the phenylalanine closes a CDR3 of 13 amino acids. Just the 39-base CDR3 DNA is kept, in frame starting at base 1. A distance of 4 bases separates the germline ends of V and J, which lose 1 base and 3 bases respectively. CDR1 and CDR2 (LGHDT, YNNKEL) derive from the germline V gene (reference sequence). Receptors were amplified or captured by 5' RACE. The sequencing machine was an Illumina HiSeq 2500. A second PCR of roughly 6 to 11 cycles was run with a J-beta primer mix and a sample-barcoded 5' primer. A unique molecular identifier was introduced onto each TCR beta cDNA molecule by a template-switch 5' adaptor carrying 12 random nucleotides. At least 3 million CDR3-containing paired-end reads were obtained from each sample. All of the RNA was converted into first-strand cDNA using the Mint cDNA synthesis kit, with a TRBC-specific oligonucleotide serving as the primer. After uracil-DNA glycosylase treatment, a first 18-cycle PCR used universal primers M1SS and BC2_uni_R on all cDNA. The study's processing was this. For normalization, 1 million high-quality reads were randomly selected from each sample, with every read carrying a distinct molecular identifier. Reads sharing molecular identifiers were discarded rather than binned into consensus sequences. CDR3 identification, clonotype clustering and error correction used MiTCR with a Q25 quality threshold and the strictest error-elimination algorithm. Lower-bound total TCR beta diversity was estimated with a nonparametric unseen species model using Euler transformation. TCRdb reran the public reads through fastp at Q25 and MiXCR, keeping productive beta chains. Merged by CDR3 protein, the rows form single entries marked with the most common genes and DNA. V and J calls and clone size were set by TCRdb, not the authors. For this sample there are approximately 730,000 distinct CDR3 sequences; 53% appear just once. Of the sample, roughly 37% is held by the ten largest clones.

The clonotype comes from a man older than 75 in good health. The specimen sequenced was blood. The receptor chain draws on TRBV3-1 and TRBJ2-4, with no D gene named confidently. The nucleotide sequence is TGTGCCAGCAGCCAAGGGATCAAAAACATTCAGTACTTC. The translation is CASSQGIKNIQYF. The full variable domain, completed from the reference TRBV3-1 and TRBJ2-4 proteins outside the CDR3, reads DTAVSQTPKYLVTQMGNDKSIKCEQNLGHDTMYWYKQDSKKFLKIMFSYNNKELIINETVPNRFSPKSPDKAHLNLHINSLELGDSAVYFCASSQGIKNIQYFGAGTRLSVL.